A single sample gave rise to the 23 T cell receptor beta chains below, sequenced in a study of shared clonotypes between healthy human individuals. The method was immunoSEQ multiplex PCR; TCRdb's version includes in-frame clones alone and lacks a portion of them. Among about 730,000 clones listed, about two thirds were seen once. The sequenced sample was memory CD4+ T cells sorted from blood. Subset meaning: CD45RA-negative fraction. These receptors were obtained from a woman aged 25 to 39 in good health.

V gene TRBV19 combines with J gene TRBJ2-1, with D perhaps TRBD1 or TRBD2 (5 bases each). There are 14 residues in the CDR3. Trimming stripped 6 bases from V and 5 bases from J, with 14 bases between. Germline CDR1 and CDR2: LNHDA and SQIVND (reference sequence). As DNA, the CDR3 is TGTGCCAGTAGGCTCCGTCCGGGGCACAATGAGCAGTTCTTC. Translating gives CASRLRPGHNEQFF.

V is TRBV18 and J is TRBJ2-6; D is perhaps TRBD1 (5 bases). Trimming left V 3 bases short and J 2 bases short, with 14 bases between. Germline-derived CDR1 and CDR2 are KGHSH and LQKENI. The CDR3 spans 17 residues. The CDR3: CASSPGSGSPGANVLTF. CDR3 nucleotide sequence: TGTGCCAGCTCACCCGGCTCAGGGTCTCCTGGGGCCAACGTCCTGACTTTC.

The chain recombines TRBV28 with TRBJ2-1; no firm D call. CDR3 length: 16 amino acids. Germline V gene lookup returns CDR1 MDHEN and CDR2 SYDVKM. The germline V and J ends were trimmed by 5 bases and 0 bases, with 14 bases remaining between them. CDR3 protein: CASSPMFTSSYNEQFF. The CDR3 coding sequence is TGTGCCAGCAGTCCAATGTTCACGAGCTCCTACAATGAGCAGTTCTTC.

Note on this clone: This CDR3 is also generated by other DNA sequences in the sample. The CDR3 DNA reads as TGTGCCAGCAGCTTGGGTGGACTAGCGGGATCCTACGAGCAGTACTTC. The encoded protein is CASSLGGLAGSYEQYF. The chain joins TRBV5-4 to TRBJ2-7; TRBD2 aligns across 12 bases. The V and J ends lost 0 bases and 1 base, in that order; junction bases with no gene match: 2. This CDR3 comprises 16 residues. Looked up from germline, CDR1 is SGHNT and CDR2 is YYREEE (reference sequence). Looking up the rest from reference TRBV5-4 and TRBJ2-7 gives the full variable domain: ETGVTQSPTHLIKTRGQQVTLRCSSQSGHNTVSWYQQALGQGPQFIFQYYREEENGRGNFPPRFSGLQFPNYSSELNVNALELDDSALYLCASSLGGLAGSYEQYFGPGTRLTVT.

This sequence joins TRBV27 and TRBJ1-4; unclear D gene. The length of the CDR3 is 12 residues. CDR1 and CDR2 from the germline V gene are MNHEY and SMNVEV (reference sequence). The ends were cut back, 5 bases at V and 5 bases at J, with 6 bases in the middle. The CDR3 DNA is TGTGCCAGCAGTAACATGAATGAAAAACTGTTTTTT. As protein: CASSNMNEKLFF.

This clone appeared once. This chain connects TRBV11-2 to TRBJ2-7; 7 bases are a match to TRBD1. V lost 5 bases and J lost 6; bases outside the gene matches: 7. The CDR3 spans 13 residues. The germline V gene has CDR1 SGHAT and CDR2 FQNNGV. In DNA, the CDR3 is TGTGCCAGCAGCGGACAGGTGGGGTCCGAGCAGTACTTC. This gives the protein CASSGQVGSEQYF.

CDR3 protein: CASRWRNEQFF. The CDR3 region has the DNA TGTGCCAGTAGGTGGAGGAATGAGCAGTTCTTC. The gene calls are TRBV19 and TRBJ2-1; possible D gene TRBD2, 5 bases. This CDR3 is 11 amino acids long. Germline V gene data show CDR1 as LNHDA and CDR2 as SQIVND (reference sequence). V gave up 6 bases and J gave up 7 bases, with 7 bases separating them. The full variable domain, rest sourced from reference TRBV19 and TRBJ2-1, is DGGITQSPKYLFRKEGQNVTLSCEQNLNHDAMYWYRQDPGQGLRLIYYSQIVNDFQKGDIAEGYSVSREKKESFPLTVTSAQKNPTAFYLCASRWRNEQFFGPGTRLTVL.

The chain joins TRBV2 to TRBJ1-5; TRBD1 agrees at 9 bases. The CDR3 runs 16 residues. Per the germline V gene, CDR1 is SNHLY and CDR2 is FYNNEI. The junction had 10 bases not matched to a gene; V was cut back by 6 bases and J by 4 bases. This CDR3 reads CASRTYSTGGNQPQHF. CDR3 coding DNA: TGTGCCAGCAGGACGTACTCGACAGGGGGAAATCAGCCCCAGCATTTT.

The chain links TRBV30 to TRBJ2-5; 13 bases are shared with TRBD2. The germline CDR1 and CDR2 sequences are GTSNPN and SVGIG (reference sequence). The CDR3 spans 16 residues. V dropped 7 bases and J dropped 1; count of bases not matched to a gene: 9. CDR3 in amino acids: CAFQLAGGILQETQYF. The CDR3 DNA reads as TGTGCCTTTCAACTAGCGGGGGGGATCCTCCAAGAGACCCAGTACTTC. The variable domain in full, completed from reference TRBV30 and TRBJ2-5, reads SQTIHQWPATLVQPVGSPLSLECTVEGTSNPNLYWYRQAAGRGLQLLFYSVGIGQISSEVPQNLSASRPQDRQFILSSKKLLLSDSGFYLCAFQLAGGILQETQYFGPGTRLLVL.

The CDR3 DNA reads as TGTGCCAGCAGTGTTCGGACAGGGAATGCCTACGAGCAGTACTTC. It yields the protein CASSVRTGNAYEQYF. The chain uses TRBV28 and TRBJ2-7, with TRBD1 matching over 8 bases. V shed 5 bases and J 2 bases; nucleotides not matched to a gene: 8. Per the germline V gene, CDR1 is MDHEN and CDR2 is SYDVKM. The CDR3 covers 15 residues.

In the case of this clone: A read error is possible here, since a much larger clone lies one base away. The V gene is TRBV7-2, the J gene TRBJ1-1; D is ambiguous. The CDR3 extends over 13 amino acids. The V and J ends lost 5 bases and 2 bases respectively, with 9 bases between them. Germline values: CDR1 SGHTA, CDR2 FQGNSA. Here the CDR3 DNA reads TGTGCCAGCAGCCTCTATCTTAACACTGAAGCTTTCTTT. It codes for CASSLYLNTEAFF.

This chain connects TRBV9 to TRBJ2-3; 7 bases agree with TRBD2. Looked up from germline, CDR1 is SGDLS and CDR2 is YYNGEE. The J segment lost 5 bases and the V segment lost 3 bases, leaving 9 bases of the junction unmatched. This CDR3 spans 15 amino acids. CDR3 DNA sequence: TGTGCCAGCAGCGCTGAATTCGCGGGAGAAGATACGCAGTATTTT. Translated: CASSAEFAGEDTQYF.

This sequence joins TRBV11-2 and TRBJ2-2; D unresolved. The V and J ends lost 2 bases and 1 base respectively, with 8 bases between them. The germline V gene encodes CDR1 SGHAT and CDR2 FQNNGV. The CDR3 has 15 residues. Here the CDR3 DNA reads TGTGCCAGCAGCTTATTCCAGATGAACACCGGGGAGCTGTTTTTT. Its protein is CASSLFQMNTGELFF.

The rearrangement joins TRBV6-5 to TRBJ2-7, with 8 nucleotides matching TRBD2. This CDR3 is built from 16 residues. The ends lost 0 bases at V and 0 bases at J; junction bases unmatched: 4. Germline CDR1 reads MNHEY; CDR2 reads SVGAGI. CDR3 residues: CASSYSTSATSYEQYF. The CDR3 bases are TGTGCCAGCAGTTACTCGACTAGCGCGACCTCCTACGAGCAGTACTTC.

The chain couples TRBV6-5 to TRBJ1-5; possible D gene TRBD1, 5 bases. The CDR3 length is 13 residues. Germline CDR1 and CDR2: MNHEY and SVGAGI. Trimming shortened V by 4 bases and J by 8 bases, and 12 bases separated the two germline ends. The CDR3 DNA is TGTGCCAGCAGTTCGGGGGAGGTGGAGCCCCAGCATTTT. As protein: CASSSGEVEPQHF.

This clone turned up a few times. The V gene is TRBV6-1, the J gene TRBJ1-5; 8 bases align to TRBD1. With V trimmed by 0 bases and J by 10 bases, 14 bases remained unmatched. The length of the CDR3 is 17 residues. The germline CDR1 and CDR2 sequences are MNHNS and SASEGT. In nucleotides, the CDR3 is TGTGCCAGCAGTGAAGCGCTCCTCCGGGACAGGCCGGTCCCCCAGCATTTT. This codes for CASSEALLRDRPVPQHF.

This clone was seen more than once but under ten times. J is TRBJ2-3 and V is TRBV7-9; a weak D match, TRBD1 (6 bases). The ends were cut back, 4 bases at V and 2 bases at J, with 10 bases in the middle. Germline V gene data show CDR1 as SEHNR and CDR2 as FQNEAQ (reference sequence). This CDR3 region has 14 residues. CDR3 region: CASSSQGSTDTQYF. The CDR3 nucleotides are TGTGCCAGCAGCTCACAGGGATCCACAGATACGCAGTATTTT.

This clone was picked up many times. The chain couples TRBV11-2 to TRBJ2-3; 7 bases are a match to TRBD2. Trimming at V came to 8 bases and at J to 5 bases, leaving 13 bases not matched to a gene. Germline V gene data show CDR1 as SGHAT and CDR2 as FQNNGV. The CDR3 has 15 residues. The CDR3 DNA sequence: TGTGCCAGCTCTCGCGGCGGGAGCGGCGGAGATACGCAGTATTTT. Translating it yields CASSRGGSGGDTQYF.

Here the CDR3 reads CAWTHREWETQYF. The CDR3 DNA reads TGTGCCTGGACTCACAGGGAATGGGAGACCCAGTACTTC. The gene calls are TRBV30 and TRBJ2-5, with a possible D match to TRBD1 (6 bases). V was trimmed by 4 bases and J by 5 bases, leaving 14 bases between them. CDR1 is GTSNPN, CDR2 SVGIG, per germline (reference sequence). The CDR3 is 13 amino acids.

Regarding this clone: The identical CDR3 is also encoded by other nucleotide sequences in the sample. V and J are TRBV7-2 and TRBJ2-1; 7 bases fit TRBD1. Trimming removed 4 bases from V and 0 bases from J; junction bases left unmatched: 3. Per the germline V gene, CDR1 is SGHTA and CDR2 is FQGNSA. CDR3 length: 15 residues. In nucleotides, the CDR3 is TGTGCCAGCAGCTCGACAGGGAGCTCCTACAATGAGCAGTTCTTC. This translates into CASSSTGSSYNEQFF. The whole variable domain, filled in from reference TRBV7-2 and TRBJ2-1, reads GAGVSQSPSNKVTEKGKDVELRCDPISGHTALYWYRQSLGQGLEFLIYFQGNSAPDKSGLPSDRFSAERTGGSVSTLTIQRTQQEDSAVYLCASSSTGSSYNEQFFGPGTRLTVL.

This chain joins TRBV5-1 and TRBJ2-1; no definite D call. The CDR3 contains 13 residues. V lost 4 bases, J lost 10 bases, and 15 bases lay in between. Per germline, CDR1 SGHRS and CDR2 YFSETQ. The CDR3 is CASSTEVRAEQFF. The CDR3 DNA is TGCGCCAGCAGCACCGAGGTACGGGCCGAGCAGTTCTTC.

This clone occurred once. The genes are TRBV6-6 and TRBJ2-1, with 8 nucleotides matching TRBD2. Germline V lookup: CDR1 MNHNY, CDR2 SVGAGI (reference sequence). This CDR3 has 11 amino acids. Unmatched junction bases numbered 1, after V lost 5 bases and J lost 10 bases. CDR3 nucleotides: TGTGCCAGCAGTCCGGGGGGGGAGCAGTTCTTC. Its translation: CASSPGGEQFF.

This clone was seen only a few times. The chain carries TRBV19 and TRBJ1-1; 11 nucleotides align to TRBD1. Germline V gene sequence: CDR1 LNHDA, CDR2 SQIVND (reference sequence). The ends lost 7 bases at V and 3 bases at J; junction bases unmatched: 10. The CDR3 is 16 residues long. The CDR3: CASKSGTGGFYTEAFF. CDR3 DNA sequence: TGTGCCAGTAAAAGCGGGACAGGGGGTTTTTACACTGAAGCTTTCTTT.